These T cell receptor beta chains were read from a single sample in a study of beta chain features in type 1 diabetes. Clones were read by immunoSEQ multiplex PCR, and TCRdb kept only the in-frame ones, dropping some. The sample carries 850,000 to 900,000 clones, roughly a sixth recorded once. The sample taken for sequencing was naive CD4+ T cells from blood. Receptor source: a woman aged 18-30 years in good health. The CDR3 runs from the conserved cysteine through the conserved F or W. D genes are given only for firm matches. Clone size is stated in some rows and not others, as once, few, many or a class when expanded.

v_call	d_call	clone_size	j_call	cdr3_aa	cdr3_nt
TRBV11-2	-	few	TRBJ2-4	CASSFGYSSKNIQYF	TGTGCCAGCAGCTTTGGTTACTCGTCCAAAAACATTCAGTACTTC
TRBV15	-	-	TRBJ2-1	CATSPRGSGIREQFF	TGTGCCACCAGCCCCCGGGGGAGTGGTATAAGAGAGCAGTTCTTC
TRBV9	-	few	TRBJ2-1	CASSARGGPIQFF	TGTGCCAGCAGCGCTAGAGGTGGGCCGATTCAGTTCTTC
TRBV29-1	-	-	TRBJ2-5	CSVLSSSQETQYF	TGCAGCGTTCTTTCTAGTAGCCAAGAGACCCAGTACTTC
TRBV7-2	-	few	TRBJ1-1	CASSLVGGANTEAFF	TGTGCCAGCAGCTTAGTGGGTGGTGCGAACACTGAAGCTTTCTTT
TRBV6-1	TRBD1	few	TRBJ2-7	CASSEETTGMLYF	TGTGCCAGCAGTGAAGAGACGACAGGGATGCTGTACTTC
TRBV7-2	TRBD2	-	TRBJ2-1	CASSLLRTSGNNEQFF	TGTGCCAGCAGTCTTCTTAGGACTAGCGGAAACAATGAGCAGTTCTTC
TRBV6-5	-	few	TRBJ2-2	CATTRGRGIGELFF	TGTGCCACCACACGGGGCAGAGGGATTGGGGAGCTGTTTTTT
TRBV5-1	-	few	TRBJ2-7	CASSLVPGGEQYF	TGCGCCAGCAGCTTGGTTCCAGGCGGCGAGCAGTACTTC
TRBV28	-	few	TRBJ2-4	CASRLAGLAKNIQYF	TGTGCCAGCAGATTGGCGGGACTAGCCAAAAACATTCAGTACTTC
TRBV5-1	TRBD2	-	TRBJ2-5	CASSMTSGSLETQYF	TGCGCCAGCAGCATGACTAGCGGGAGCCTTGAGACCCAGTACTTC
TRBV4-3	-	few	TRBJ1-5	CASSQRRDSGPQHF	TGCGCCAGCAGCCAAAGAAGGGACTCGGGGCCCCAGCATTTT
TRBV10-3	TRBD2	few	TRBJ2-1	CAIAGLSGSEDEQFF	TGTGCCATCGCGGGCCTTAGCGGGAGCGAGGATGAGCAGTTCTTC
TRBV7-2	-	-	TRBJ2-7	CASSSTAGAAGAYEQYF	TGTGCCAGCAGCTCTACCGCAGGGGCGGCGGGAGCCTACGAGCAGTACTTC
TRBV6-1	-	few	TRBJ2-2	CASSDGTGVYTGELFF	TGTGCCAGCAGTGACGGGACGGGAGTTTACACCGGGGAGCTGTTTTTT
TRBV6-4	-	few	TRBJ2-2	CASTKTGELFF	TGTGCCAGCACTAAGACCGGGGAGCTGTTTTTT
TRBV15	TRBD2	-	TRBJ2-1	CATSYWAGGSGNEQFF	TGTGCCACCAGCTACTGGGCGGGAGGGTCCGGTAATGAGCAGTTCTTC
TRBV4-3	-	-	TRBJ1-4	CASRRETGTPEKLFF	TGCGCCAGCAGACGAGAGACAGGAACTCCTGAAAAACTGTTTTTT
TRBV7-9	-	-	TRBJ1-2	CASSSVLLYGYTF	TGTGCCAGCAGTTCCGTACTGCTTTATGGCTACACCTTC
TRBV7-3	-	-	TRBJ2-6	CASSVKRPSSGANVLTF	TGTGCCAGCAGCGTGAAACGGCCATCCTCTGGGGCCAACGTCCTGACTTTC
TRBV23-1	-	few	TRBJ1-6	CASSQSLQVDNSPLHF	TGCGCCAGCAGTCAATCCCTCCAGGTCGATAATTCACCCCTCCACTTT
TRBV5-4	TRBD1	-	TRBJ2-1	CASSWDRIYNEQFF	TGTGCCAGCAGCTGGGACAGGATTTACAATGAGCAGTTCTTC